The clone carrying this T cell receptor (beta chain) occurred once. V shed 3 bases and J shed 7 bases, with 12 bases lying between them. CDR3 length: 14 amino acids. Germline V gene lookup returns CDR1 LNHDA and CDR2 SQIVND (reference sequence). This record comes from a study of blood T cell repertoires in COVID-19. The data were produced by immunoSEQ multiplex PCR, yet TCRdb's version contains in-frame clones alone and is incomplete. The sample has 70,000 or so clones, approximately 86% seen once. The V gene is TRBV19, the J gene TRBJ1-4, with D perhaps TRBD1 (5 bases). Sequencing used peripheral blood. This receptor was taken from a woman aged 55-69 years with acute or convalescent COVID-19. For the CDR3, the DNA is TGTGCCAGTAGTATGGAGGGGATGGGTGAAAAACTGTTTTTT. Translation gives CASSMEGMGEKLFF.